The 20 T cell receptor beta chains reported below all come from one sample, sequenced in a study of cytomegalovirus exposure and HLA in healthy donors. Both 60 Vbeta primers and 13 Jbeta primers went into the PCR. The repertoire was sequenced with immunoSEQ multiplex PCR; TCRdb's copy has only in-frame clones and lacks some. The sample lists 150,000 or so clones; approximately 70% were seen once. Sequencing was performed on PBMCs. The receptors stem from a man aged 40-55 years in good health and CMV-seropositive.

The rearrangement joins TRBV5-8 to TRBJ2-1, with D hard to call. Looked up from germline, CDR1 is SGHTS and CDR2 is YDEGEE. V gave up 1 base and J gave up 2 bases, with 7 bases separating them. This CDR3 contains 14 residues. CDR3 protein: CASSLRDTYNEQFF. CDR3 DNA: TGTGCCAGCAGCTTGCGAGACACCTACAATGAGCAGTTCTTC.

This clone was observed a few times. The rearrangement links TRBV6-1 to TRBJ1-6, with 7 bases lining up with TRBD1. V shed 8 bases, J shed 7 bases, and the junction held 11 bases outside the gene matches. This CDR3 is 15 amino acids long. Germline V lookup: CDR1 MNHNS, CDR2 SASEGT. The CDR3 sequence is CASRSTRDRNSPLHF. For the CDR3, the DNA is TGTGCCAGCCGTTCTACCCGGGACAGAAATTCACCCCTCCACTTT.

As to this clone: At one boundary the junction diverges from the germline segment, which might be a read error. This chain connects TRBV7-9 to TRBJ1-4; D uncertain. CDR3 length: 16 amino acids. Germline CDR1 SEHNR, CDR2 FQNEAQ (reference sequence). The CDR3 nucleotides read TGTTCCAGCAGCTTAGGGAGGCAGAACACTAATGAAAAACTGTTTTTT. The encoded protein is CSSSLGRQNTNEKLFF.

J is TRBJ2-5 and V is TRBV7-8; TRBD2 matches at 8 bases. Germline values: CDR1 SGHVS, CDR2 FQNEAQ. V lost 7 bases, J lost 0 bases, and 7 bases stayed unmatched. The CDR3 is 15 residues long. The CDR3 sequence: CASTSLAGNQETQYF. DNA of the CDR3: TGTGCCAGCACCAGTTTAGCGGGGAACCAAGAGACCCAGTACTTC.

The table lists this clone with a few counts. The rearrangement uses TRBV6-5 and TRBJ2-5, with D possibly matching TRBD2 (5 bases). There are 11 residues in the CDR3. Looked up from germline, CDR1 is MNHEY and CDR2 is SVGAGI. V dropped 7 bases and J dropped 7 bases, with 10 bases sitting between them. CDR3 DNA: TGTGCCAGCACCCAGAGGGCGACCCAGTACTTC. Translated: CASTQRATQYF.

This clone appeared a few times. The chain is built from TRBV2 and TRBJ1-4; weak D call: TRBD1 (5 bases). The CDR3 loop spans 15 amino acids. Deletions cut 1 base from V and 8 bases from J, with 14 bases between. Germline assignment: CDR1 SNHLY and CDR2 FYNNEI. The CDR3 loop is CASSEGWTTIEKLFF. The CDR3 DNA reads TGTGCCAGCAGTGAAGGTTGGACAACGATAGAAAAACTGTTTTTT.

A note on this clone: Other DNA variants within this sample encode the same CDR3. The V call is TRBV4-3, the J call TRBJ2-6, with D unclear. Germline CDR1 LGHNA, CDR2 YSLEER. The V gene lost 0 bases and the J gene lost 0 bases, with 6 bases spanning the gap. The CDR3 runs to 16 residues. The CDR3 sequence is CASSQETGSGANVLTF. CDR3 nucleotide sequence: TGCGCCAGCAGCCAAGAAACGGGCTCTGGGGCCAACGTCCTGACTTTC.

The CDR3 coding sequence is TGTGCCAGCAGACAGGCCTTGAACACTGAAGCTTTCTTT. It specifies CASRQALNTEAFF. The chain carries TRBV27 and TRBJ1-1; D is perhaps TRBD1 (5 bases). The germline V gene has CDR1 MNHEY and CDR2 SMNVEV (reference sequence). Trimming cost V 6 bases and J 0 bases, with 8 bases left between them. The length of the CDR3 is 13 residues.

The chain is built from TRBV2 and TRBJ2-2, with D possibly TRBD1 on 5 matching bases. V lost 5 bases and J lost 1, with 8 bases in between. This CDR3 is 14 amino acids long. Germline V CDR1 and CDR2: SNHLY, FYNNEI. The DNA of the CDR3 is TGTGCCAGCAGTACAGGACAGAACACCGGGGAGCTGTTTTTT. It specifies CASSTGQNTGELFF.

For the CDR3, the DNA is TGTGCCAGCAGTGGACTGGATTCACCCCTCTACAATCAGCCCCAGCATTTT. This translates into CASSGLDSPLYNQPQHF. The chain links TRBV2 to TRBJ1-5, with D hard to call. Trimming stripped 4 bases from V and 3 bases from J, with 19 bases between. Germline CDR1 reads SNHLY; CDR2 reads FYNNEI. CDR3 length equals 17 residues.

The CDR3 protein is CSAEGVNTEAFF. Written as DNA, the CDR3 is TGCAGCGCCGAGGGAGTGAACACTGAAGCTTTCTTT. J is TRBJ1-1 and V is TRBV29-1, with no clear D. Germline loops: CDR1 SQVTM, CDR2 ANQGSEA. The CDR3 has 12 amino acids. The ends were cut back, 7 bases at V and 0 bases at J, with 9 bases in the middle.

This sequence joins TRBV11-2 and TRBJ2-3; TRBD2 aligns across 7 bases. CDR1 and CDR2 from the germline V gene are SGHAT and FQNNGV. V lost 8 bases to trimming and J lost 4 bases; unmatched junction nucleotides: 12. The CDR3 totals 15 residues. The CDR3 reads CASSTLGGMADTQYF. CDR3 sequence (DNA): TGTGCCAGCTCGACCCTGGGGGGGATGGCAGATACGCAGTATTTT.

This clone has more than one count but fewer than ten. The chain is built from TRBV19 and TRBJ1-6, with 8 bases fitting TRBD1. V was clipped by 7 bases and J by 10 bases; unmatched bases: 12. The CDR3 runs 15 residues. Germline CDR1 is LNHDA and CDR2 is SQIVND (reference sequence). In DNA, the CDR3 is TGTGCCAGTAATCACCCGGACAGGGAAGGATCACCCCTCCACTTT. Translating gives CASNHPDREGSPLHF.

The V call is TRBV29-1, the J call TRBJ2-5; 7 bases line up with TRBD1. The DNA end is more similar to TRBJ2-7, so the J call may be wrong. The CDR3 length is 13 residues. Germline values: CDR1 SQVTM, CDR2 ANQGSEA. CDR3 DNA sequence: TGCAGCGCTCGAGGGGGCGATTCCTACGAGCAGTACTTC. This gives the protein CSARGGDSYEQYF.

The rearrangement uses TRBV6-5 and TRBJ2-1, with TRBD2 as a possible D gene (5 bases). The ends were cut back, 5 bases at V and 1 base at J, with 12 bases in the middle. The CDR3 sequence is 15 residues long. Germline CDR1 is MNHEY and CDR2 is SVGAGI. The CDR3 loop is CASSLTRVSYNEQFF. CDR3 nucleotide sequence: TGTGCCAGCAGTCTCACGAGGGTGTCCTACAATGAGCAGTTCTTC.

The J gene is TRBJ2-7, the V gene TRBV6-6, with a possible D match to TRBD2 (8 bases). V was clipped by 8 bases and J by 0 bases, with 14 bases between them. Germline CDR1 and CDR2: MNHNY and SVGAGI (reference sequence). The CDR3 runs 14 residues. In DNA, the CDR3 is TGTGCCAGCTCGGGGGGGGACAGCTCCTACGAGCAGTACTTC. This codes for CASSGGDSSYEQYF.

The V gene is TRBV7-9, the J gene TRBJ2-7, with a weak D call TRBD1 (5 bases). With 4 bases removed from V and 2 bases from J, the gap between germline ends came to 12 bases. The CDR3 contains 14 residues. Germline CDR1 is SEHNR and CDR2 is FQNEAQ (reference sequence). In nucleotides, the CDR3 is TGTGCCAGCAGCTCCCCCGACAGTACCTACGAGCAGTACTTC. It yields the protein CASSSPDSTYEQYF.

This clone was seen once. The genes are TRBV7-2 and TRBJ1-2; D might be TRBD1 (5 bases). The CDR3 contains 17 residues. The V gene's germline CDR1 is SGHTA and CDR2 FQGNSA. Deletions cut 2 bases from V and 4 bases from J, with 20 bases between. The CDR3 sequence is CASSLWVGAQGSYGYTF. CDR3 in DNA: TGTGCCAGCAGCTTATGGGTAGGGGCCCAGGGTAGCTATGGCTACACCTTC.

This sequence joins TRBV5-6 and TRBJ2-3; 8 nucleotides match TRBD2. Germline assignment: CDR1 SGHDT and CDR2 YYEEEE. The CDR3 has 15 amino acids. V dropped 9 bases and J dropped 2; count of bases not matched to a gene: 11. For the CDR3, the DNA is TGTGCCACCGCCTGGGGTAGCGGGACCACAGATACGCAGTATTTT. Protein sequence: CATAWGSGTTDTQYF.

This sequence joins TRBV7-6 and TRBJ2-1; 7 bases are shared with TRBD2. CDR1 and CDR2 (germline): SGHVS, FNYEAQ. CDR3 length equals 15 residues. Trimming at V came to 5 bases and at J to 9 bases, leaving 13 bases not matched to a gene. CDR3 sequence: CASSQTRLAQGEQFF. CDR3 coding DNA: TGTGCCAGCAGCCAAACGCGACTAGCTCAGGGTGAGCAGTTCTTC. Filled out from reference TRBV7-6 and TRBJ2-1, the complete variable domain reads GAGVSQSPRYKVTKRGQDVALRCDPISGHVSLYWYRQALGQGPEFLTYFNYEAQQDKSGLPNDRFSAERPEGSISTLTIQRTEQRDSAMYRCASSQTRLAQGEQFFGPGTRLTVL.